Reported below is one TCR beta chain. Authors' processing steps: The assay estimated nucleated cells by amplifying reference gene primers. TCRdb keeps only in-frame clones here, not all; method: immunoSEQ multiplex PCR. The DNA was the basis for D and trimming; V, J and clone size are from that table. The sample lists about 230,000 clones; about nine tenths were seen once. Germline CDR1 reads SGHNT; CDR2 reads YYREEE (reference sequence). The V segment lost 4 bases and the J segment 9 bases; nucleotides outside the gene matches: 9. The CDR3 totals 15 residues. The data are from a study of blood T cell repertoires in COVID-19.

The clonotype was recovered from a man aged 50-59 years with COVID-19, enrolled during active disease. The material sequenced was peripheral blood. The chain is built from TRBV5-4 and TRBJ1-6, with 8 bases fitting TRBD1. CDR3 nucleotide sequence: TGTGCCAGCAGCCCAGACAGGGGTCAAGGTTCACCCCTCCACTTT. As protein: CASSPDRGQGSPLHF.